These 2 T cell receptor beta chains share one sample of origin, sequenced in a study of OX40 agonist ivuxolimab in advanced cancers. The table came from immunoSEQ multiplex PCR; TCRdb's copy has only in-frame clones and leaves some out. Of some 83,000 clones in the sample, about 86% were seen once. Sample: CD4+ or CD8+ T cells sorted from blood, taken in a trial of the OX40 agonist ivuxolimab. These receptors originate from an adult with an advanced solid tumor such as melanoma, head and neck, liver or kidney cancer.

The chain links TRBV14 to TRBJ1-2; the D gene is possibly TRBD1 (6 bases). CDR1 and CDR2 from the germline V gene are SGHDN and FVKESK. The CDR3 runs to 15 residues. V was trimmed by 4 bases and J by 4 bases, leaving 16 bases between them. CDR3: CASSPTGSGSYGYTF. For the CDR3, the DNA is TGTGCCAGCAGCCCTACAGGGAGTGGCAGCTATGGCTACACCTTC.

A few counts support this clone. The chain joins TRBV7-8 to TRBJ1-1; D unresolved. The CDR3 is made up of 13 amino acids. Between the trimmed V and J ends, which lost 5 bases and 1 base, there was a span of 8 bases. CDR1 is SGHVS and CDR2 is FQNEAQ in the germline V gene. The CDR3: CASSTQRNTEAFF. CDR3 nucleotide sequence: TGTGCCAGCAGCACACAGAGGAACACTGAAGCTTTCTTT.